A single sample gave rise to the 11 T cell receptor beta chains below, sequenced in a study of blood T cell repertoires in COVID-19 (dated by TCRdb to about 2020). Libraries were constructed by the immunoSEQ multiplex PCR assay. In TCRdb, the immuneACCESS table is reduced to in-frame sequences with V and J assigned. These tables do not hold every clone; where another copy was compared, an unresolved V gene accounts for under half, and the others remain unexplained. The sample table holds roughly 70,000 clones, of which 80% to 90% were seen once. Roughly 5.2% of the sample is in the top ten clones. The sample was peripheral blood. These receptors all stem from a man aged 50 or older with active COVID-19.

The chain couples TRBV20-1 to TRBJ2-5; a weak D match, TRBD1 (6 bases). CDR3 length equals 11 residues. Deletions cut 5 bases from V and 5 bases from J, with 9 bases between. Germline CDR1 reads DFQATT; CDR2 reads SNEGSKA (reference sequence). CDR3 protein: CSAGGSETQYF. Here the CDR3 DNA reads TGCAGTGCTGGGGGCTCTGAGACCCAGTACTTC.

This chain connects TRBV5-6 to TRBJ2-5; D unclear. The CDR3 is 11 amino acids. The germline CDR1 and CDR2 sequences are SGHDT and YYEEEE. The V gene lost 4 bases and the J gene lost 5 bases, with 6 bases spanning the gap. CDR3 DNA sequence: TGTGCCAGCAGCGTTCGGGAGACCCAGTACTTC. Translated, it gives CASSVRETQYF.

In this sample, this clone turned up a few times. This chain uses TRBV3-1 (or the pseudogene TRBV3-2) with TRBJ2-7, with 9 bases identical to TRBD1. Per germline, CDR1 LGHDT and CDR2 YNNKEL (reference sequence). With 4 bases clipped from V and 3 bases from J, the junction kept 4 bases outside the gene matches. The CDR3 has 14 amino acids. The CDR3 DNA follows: TGTGCCAGCAGCCGTCAGACAGGGGGCTACGAGCAGTACTTC. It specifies CASSRQTGGYEQYF.

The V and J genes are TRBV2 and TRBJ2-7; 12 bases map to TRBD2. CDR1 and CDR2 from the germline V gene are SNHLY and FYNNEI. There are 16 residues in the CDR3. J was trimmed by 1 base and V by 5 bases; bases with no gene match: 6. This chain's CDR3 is CASSYGLAGSSYEQYF. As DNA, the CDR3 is TGTGCCAGCAGTTACGGACTAGCGGGAAGTTCCTACGAGCAGTACTTC.

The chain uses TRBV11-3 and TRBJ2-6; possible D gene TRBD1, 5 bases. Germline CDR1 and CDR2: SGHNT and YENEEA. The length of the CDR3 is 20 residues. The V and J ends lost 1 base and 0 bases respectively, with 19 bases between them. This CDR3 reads CASSLVIMGQDLSGANVLTF. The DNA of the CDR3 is TGTGCCAGCAGCTTAGTAATAATGGGGCAGGACCTCTCTGGGGCCAACGTCCTGACTTTC.

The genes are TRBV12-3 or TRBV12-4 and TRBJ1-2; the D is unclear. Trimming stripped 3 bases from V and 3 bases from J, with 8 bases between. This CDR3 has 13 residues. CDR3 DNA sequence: TGTGCCAGCAGTTTGAGGGTTGACTATGGCTACACCTTC. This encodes CASSLRVDYGYTF.

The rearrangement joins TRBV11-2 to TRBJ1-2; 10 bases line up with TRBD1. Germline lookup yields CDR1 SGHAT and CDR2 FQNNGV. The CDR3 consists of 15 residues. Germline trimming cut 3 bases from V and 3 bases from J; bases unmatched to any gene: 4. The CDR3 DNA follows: TGTGCCAGCAGCTTTTACGACAGGGGGCACTATGGCTACACCTTC. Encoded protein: CASSFYDRGHYGYTF.

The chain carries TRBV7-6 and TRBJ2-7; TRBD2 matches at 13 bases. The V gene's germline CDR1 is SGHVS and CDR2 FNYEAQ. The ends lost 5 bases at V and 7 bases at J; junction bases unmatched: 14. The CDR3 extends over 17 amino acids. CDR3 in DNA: TGTGCCAGCAGCCAAGGACTAGCGGGAGACCTACGGGGGGAGCAGTACTTC. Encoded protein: CASSQGLAGDLRGEQYF.

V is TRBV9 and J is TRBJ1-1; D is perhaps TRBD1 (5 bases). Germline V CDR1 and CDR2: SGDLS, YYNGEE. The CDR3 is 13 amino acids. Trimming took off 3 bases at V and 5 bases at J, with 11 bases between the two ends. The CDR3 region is CASSGDGGTEAFF. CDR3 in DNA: TGTGCCAGCAGCGGGGACGGGGGAACTGAAGCTTTCTTT.

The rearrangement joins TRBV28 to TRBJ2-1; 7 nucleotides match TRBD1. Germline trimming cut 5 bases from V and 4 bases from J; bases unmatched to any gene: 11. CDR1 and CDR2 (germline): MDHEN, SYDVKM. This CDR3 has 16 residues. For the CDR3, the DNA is TGTGCCAGCAGTACCAGACAGGGAAAAGCGTACAATGAGCAGTTCTTC. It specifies CASSTRQGKAYNEQFF.

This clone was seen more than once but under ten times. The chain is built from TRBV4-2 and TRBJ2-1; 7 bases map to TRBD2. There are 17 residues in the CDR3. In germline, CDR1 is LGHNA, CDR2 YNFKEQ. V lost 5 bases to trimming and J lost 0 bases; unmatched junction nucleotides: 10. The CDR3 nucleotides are TGTGCCAGCAGCACACGAAGCGGGGTGAGCTCCTACAATGAGCAGTTCTTC. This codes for CASSTRSGVSSYNEQFF.